Below are 32 T cell receptor beta chains sequenced from a single sample in a study of graft-versus-host responses after intestinal transplantation. TCRdb's copy holds only in-frame clones and misses some; the assay was immunoSEQ multiplex PCR. The sample contains roughly 9,000 clones, approximately 33% of which appear only once. Here the sequenced sample was alloreactive CD4+ T cells from a mixed lymphocyte reaction culture, taken before intestinal transplant. The subset: CFSE-low proliferating T cells sorted from roughly six-day pre-transplant mixed lymphocyte reaction (GvH or HvG direction). Every receptor here comes from a human patient who received an intestinal transplant.

The chain joins TRBV5-4 to TRBJ2-7, with 14 bases identical to TRBD2. Germline V lookup: CDR1 SGHNT, CDR2 YYREEE (reference sequence). The CDR3 loop spans 15 amino acids. The V and J ends lost 4 bases and 5 bases, in that order; junction bases with no gene match: 5. Written as DNA, the CDR3 is TGTGCCAGCAGCCCGGGACTAGCGGGAGTCGACGAGCAGTACTTC. It translates to CASSPGLAGVDEQYF. Filled out from reference TRBV5-4 and TRBJ2-7, the complete variable domain reads ETGVTQSPTHLIKTRGQQVTLRCSSQSGHNTVSWYQQALGQGPQFIFQYYREEENGRGNFPPRFSGLQFPNYSSELNVNALELDDSALYLCASSPGLAGVDEQYFGPGTRLTVT.

In this sample, this clone turned up once. The chain carries TRBV30 and TRBJ1-2; 9 positions agree with TRBD1. Trimming cost V 1 base and J 6 bases; bases outside gene matches: 0. This CDR3 has 12 residues. The germline V gene has CDR1 GTSNPN and CDR2 SVGIG (reference sequence). CDR3 nucleotides: TGTGCCTGGAGTGACAGGGGGCATGGCTACACCTTC. This codes for CAWSDRGHGYTF.

This clone is a singleton in its sample. V gene TRBV10-3 combines with J gene TRBJ2-3, with a tentative D call TRBD2 (5 bases). The CDR3 is 14 amino acids. Trimming stripped 4 bases from V and 0 bases from J, with 8 bases between. Germline assignment: CDR1 ENHRY and CDR2 SYGVKD. CDR3 residues: CAISGWESTDTQYF. CDR3 DNA sequence: TGTGCCATCAGTGGGTGGGAGAGCACAGATACGCAGTATTTT.

This clone has just a few counts. The chain is built from TRBV21-1 and TRBJ1-2. TRBV21-1 is assigned pseudogene status. The CDR3 is 12 residues long. This CDR3 is CASSGPAGGYTF. The CDR3 DNA is TGTGCCAGCAGCGGACCAGCGGGCGGCTACACCTTC.

CDR3 loop: CASREDTGELFF. CDR3 sequence (DNA): TGTGCCAGCAGAGAGGACACCGGGGAGCTGTTTTTT. The chain is built from TRBV6-4 and TRBJ2-2; D remains ambiguous. Trimming stripped 6 bases from V and 3 bases from J, with 5 bases between. The CDR3 runs to 12 residues. Germline V gene data show CDR1 as MRHNA and CDR2 as SNTAGT.

In its sample, this clone was seen a few times. CDR3 residues: CASASTTVTEAFF. In nucleotides, the CDR3 is TGTGCCAGCGCGTCGACTACAGTCACTGAAGCTTTCTTT. The chain is built from TRBV6-1 and TRBJ1-1; D gene unclear. The length of the CDR3 is 13 residues. CDR1 is MNHNS and CDR2 is SASEGT in the germline V gene. Trimming took 8 bases from V and 4 from J, leaving 14 bases between them.

The chain uses TRBV30 and TRBJ1-1; D is unclear. V lost 5 bases and J 5 bases, leaving 15 bases between the germline ends. Germline-derived CDR1 and CDR2 are GTSNPN and SVGIG (reference sequence). This CDR3 spans 13 amino acids. CDR3 nucleotides: TGTGCCTGGGTCCTCTATTTCGGGACTGAAGCTTTCTTT. Its protein is CAWVLYFGTEAFF. Variable domain in full (rest from reference TRBV30 and TRBJ1-1): SQTIHQWPATLVQPVGSPLSLECTVEGTSNPNLYWYRQAAGRGLQLLFYSVGIGQISSEVPQNLSASRPQDRQFILSSKKLLLSDSGFYLCAWVLYFGTEAFFGQGTRLTVV.

J is TRBJ2-2 and V is TRBV19, with 9 bases that match TRBD1. The CDR3 covers 15 residues. With V trimmed by 4 bases and J by 7 bases, 7 bases remained unmatched. Germline assignment: CDR1 LNHDA and CDR2 SQIVND (reference sequence). The CDR3 sequence: CASSTQGAGVGELFF. CDR3 DNA sequence: TGTGCCAGTAGTACACAGGGGGCAGGAGTCGGGGAGCTGTTTTTT.

In its sample, this clone was seen a few times. V and J are TRBV6-6 and TRBJ1-4; 7 nucleotides agree with TRBD1. The CDR3 length is 14 residues. J was trimmed by 7 bases and V by 6 bases; bases with no gene match: 8. Per the germline V gene, CDR1 is MNHNY and CDR2 is SVGAGI (reference sequence). The CDR3 nucleotides read TGTGCCAGCAGACCCACAGGGGTGGGTGAAAAACTGTTTTTT. Its translation is CASRPTGVGEKLFF.

V gene TRBV4-1 combines with J gene TRBJ1-2, with D possibly being TRBD1 (5 bases). CDR1 is MGHRA, CDR2 YSYEKL, per germline. CDR3 size: 15 residues. Trimming shortened V by 3 bases and J by 0 bases, and 11 bases separated the two germline ends. The CDR3 is CASSQSSTANYGYTF. The CDR3 DNA is TGCGCCAGCAGCCAGTCTTCGACAGCTAACTATGGCTACACCTTC.

The V call is TRBV6-5, the J call TRBJ2-1; tentative D call: TRBD1 (6 bases). V shed 10 bases and J shed 2 bases, with 9 bases lying between them. Germline lookup yields CDR1 MNHEY and CDR2 SVGAGI. The length of the CDR3 is 12 residues. The CDR3 DNA is TGTGCCACCTGGGACACCTACAATGAGCAGTTCTTC. It encodes CATWDTYNEQFF.

This clone occurred a few times. The J gene is TRBJ1-3, the V gene TRBV11-2; no clear D gene. Trimming stripped 6 bases from V and 3 bases from J, with 15 bases between. The CDR3 runs 15 residues. Germline CDR1 and CDR2: SGHAT and FQNNGV. Here the CDR3 DNA reads TGTGCCAGCAGTGCTCGACTCCTGGATGGAAACACCATATATTTT. Translating gives CASSARLLDGNTIYF.

The chain couples TRBV27 to TRBJ2-7; D possibly corresponds to TRBD2 (5 bases). The CDR3 runs to 13 residues. Germline V lookup: CDR1 MNHEY, CDR2 SMNVEV (reference sequence). Trimming took off 1 base at V and 2 bases at J, with 6 bases between the two ends. The CDR3 loop reads CASSLLGAYEQYF. The CDR3 DNA is TGTGCCAGCAGTTTATTGGGAGCCTACGAGCAGTACTTC.

This clone was counted a few times. V usage is TRBV11-2 and J usage is TRBJ1-4, with TRBD1 matching 7 bases. V lost 4 bases to trimming and J lost 5 bases; unmatched junction nucleotides: 7. The CDR3 has 15 residues. Germline V gene data show CDR1 as SGHAT and CDR2 as FQNNGV. CDR3 coding DNA: TGTGCCAGCAGCTCCCGACAGGGAGGCAATGAAAAACTGTTTTTT. Protein: CASSSRQGGNEKLFF.

The rearrangement joins TRBV18 to TRBJ1-1, with no clear D. Germline CDR1 reads KGHSH; CDR2 reads LQKENI. Trimming took 3 bases from V and 4 from J, leaving 12 bases between them. The CDR3 contains 14 residues. This CDR3 is CASSPLPEVTEAFF. The CDR3 nucleotides read TGTGCCAGCTCACCGTTACCTGAGGTCACTGAAGCTTTCTTT.

CDR3 in amino acids: CASSFYTDTQYF. In nucleotides, the CDR3 is TGCGCCAGCAGCTTTTACACAGATACGCAGTATTTT. V is TRBV5-1 and J is TRBJ2-3; D unresolved. Germline V gene data show CDR1 as SGHRS and CDR2 as YFSETQ. Trimming removed 2 bases from V and 2 bases from J, with 3 bases in between. CDR3 length: 12 residues.

This clone was seen more than once but under ten times. This rearrangement joins TRBV29-1 to TRBJ1-1; 11 positions match TRBD1. CDR3 length: 13 amino acids. The V and J ends lost 6 bases and 5 bases, in that order; junction bases with no gene match: 5. Germline V gene lookup returns CDR1 SQVTM and CDR2 ANQGSEA. This CDR3 reads CSVLDRGPTEAFF. CDR3 nucleotides: TGCAGCGTATTGGACAGGGGGCCTACTGAAGCTTTCTTT.

The genes are TRBV7-6 and TRBJ2-2; the match to TRBD2 covers 10 bases. CDR3 size: 14 residues. Trimming at V came to 9 bases and at J to 4 bases, leaving 5 bases not matched to a gene. The germline V gene encodes CDR1 SGHVS and CDR2 FNYEAQ. The CDR3 DNA sequence: TGTGCCAGTCAGCGGGGGGGCGGCACCGGGGAGCTGTTTTTT. Encoded protein: CASQRGGGTGELFF. The full variable domain, with the rest looked up from reference TRBV7-6 and TRBJ2-2, is GAGVSQSPRYKVTKRGQDVALRCDPISGHVSLYWYRQALGQGPEFLTYFNYEAQQDKSGLPNDRFSAERPEGSISTLTIQRTEQRDSAMYRCASQRGGGTGELFFGEGSRLTVL.

The chain employs TRBV5-1 and TRBJ2-3; 7 positions agree with TRBD2. J was trimmed by 4 bases and V by 4 bases; bases with no gene match: 12. This CDR3 region has 16 residues. Germline CDR1 reads SGHRS; CDR2 reads YFSETQ. The CDR3 coding sequence is TGCGCCAGCAGCCTGCACGGGCAGGGAGGGTCAGATACGCAGTATTTT. Protein: CASSLHGQGGSDTQYF. The full variable domain, in which reference TRBV5-1 and TRBJ2-3 provide the parts outside the CDR3, is KAGVTQTPRYLIKTRGQQVTLSCSPISGHRSVSWYQQTPGQGLQFLFEYFSETQRNKGNFPGRFSGRQFSNSRSEMNVSTLELGDSALYLCASSLHGQGGSDTQYFGPGTRLTVL.

This clone has just a few counts. V usage is TRBV28 and J usage is TRBJ2-3, with 7 bases identical to TRBD1. The CDR3 contains 15 residues. Germline V gene data show CDR1 as MDHEN and CDR2 as SYDVKM. The junction had 9 bases not matched to a gene; V was cut back by 5 bases and J by 4 bases. CDR3 in amino acids: CASSPQGLGADTQYF. The CDR3 nucleotides read TGTGCCAGCAGTCCACAGGGGTTAGGAGCAGATACGCAGTATTTT. Supplemented by reference TRBV28 and TRBJ2-3, the full variable domain reads DVKVTQSSRYLVKRTGEKVFLECVQDMDHENMFWYRQDPGLGLRLIYFSYDVKMKEKGDIPEGYSVSREKKERFSLILESASTNQTSMYLCASSPQGLGADTQYFGPGTRLTVL.

The gene calls are TRBV6-6 and TRBJ1-2; D is ambiguous. V was trimmed by 6 bases and J by 5 bases, leaving 13 bases between them. The CDR3 consists of 13 residues. The germline gives CDR1 MNHNY, CDR2 SVGAGI (reference sequence). The CDR3 coding sequence is TGTGCCAGCAGCAACCCTCCGGGATATGGCTACACCTTC. It yields the protein CASSNPPGYGYTF.

In its sample, this clone was seen a few times. The CDR3 DNA sequence: TGTGCCAGCAGCCTAGGACAGCTTAAGAACACTGAAGCTTTCTTT. It specifies CASSLGQLKNTEAFF. The gene calls are TRBV5-6 and TRBJ1-1; a possible D gene is TRBD1 (6 bases). The CDR3 spans 15 residues. Trimming took off 4 bases at V and 1 base at J, with 14 bases between the two ends. Germline V lookup: CDR1 SGHDT, CDR2 YYEEEE.

There are a few counts of this clone. The chain joins TRBV6-1 to TRBJ1-4; D is possibly TRBD1 (6 bases). V lost 5 bases, J lost 3 bases, and 10 bases lay in between. The CDR3 runs 14 residues. Germline CDR1 MNHNS, CDR2 SASEGT. DNA for the CDR3: TGTGCCAGCAGTCCGACAGGCTCTAATGAAAAACTGTTTTTT. This encodes CASSPTGSNEKLFF.

This clone is judged medium-sized. This chain connects TRBV29-1 to TRBJ1-1, with 8 bases lining up with TRBD1. CDR1 is SQVTM and CDR2 is ANQGSEA in the germline V gene. J was trimmed by 7 bases and V by 6 bases; bases with no gene match: 7. CDR3 length equals 12 residues. CDR3 sequence (DNA): TGCAGCGTAAACAGGGGGAAGGGTGAAGCTTTCTTT. The encoded protein is CSVNRGKGEAFF.

This CDR3 reads CASSIGSSYEQYF. For the CDR3, the DNA is TGTGCCAGTAGTATTGGGAGCTCCTACGAGCAGTACTTC. The chain combines TRBV19 with TRBJ2-7, with D possibly matching TRBD2 (5 bases). V was clipped by 3 bases and J by 0 bases, with 6 bases between them. The CDR3 is 13 amino acids. CDR1 LNHDA and CDR2 SQIVND come from the germline V gene (reference sequence).

This sequence joins TRBV4-1 and TRBJ2-5; 9 bases fit TRBD1. Germline loops: CDR1 MGHRA, CDR2 YSYEKL. J lost 6 bases, V lost 1 base, and 9 bases had no gene match. The CDR3 consists of 16 residues. The CDR3 nucleotides read TGCGCCAGCAGCCAAGGATGGGGACAGGGCTTTCAGACCCAGTACTTC. Translated, it gives CASSQGWGQGFQTQYF.

The chain uses TRBV28 and TRBJ1-2; D might be TRBD1 (5 bases). Per the germline V gene, CDR1 is MDHEN and CDR2 is SYDVKM. The CDR3 runs to 14 residues. V was cut by 9 bases and J by 1 base, with 15 bases left in between. CDR3: CASTPGGLNYGYTF. In DNA, the CDR3 is TGTGCCAGTACCCCGGGGGGACTTAACTATGGCTACACCTTC.

This clone was seen a few times. The rearrangement joins TRBV15 to TRBJ1-3, with 8 bases matching TRBD1. The length of the CDR3 is 15 residues. Trimming removed 5 bases from V and 4 bases from J; junction bases left unmatched: 7. Germline values: CDR1 LNHNV, CDR2 YYDKDF (reference sequence). In DNA form, the CDR3 reads TGTGCCACCAGCGGAAGGACAGGGTACGGAAACACCATATATTTT. Translated: CATSGRTGYGNTIYF. The whole variable domain, remainder taken from reference TRBV15 and TRBJ1-3, is DAMVIQNPRYQVTQFGKPVTLSCSQTLNHNVMYWYQQKSSQAPKLLFHYYDKDFNNEADTPDNFQSRRPNTSFCFLDIRSPGLGDTAMYLCATSGRTGYGNTIYFGEGSWLTVV.

In its sample, this clone was seen once. The genes are TRBV7-9 and TRBJ2-7; D remains ambiguous. V was clipped by 8 bases and J by 6 bases, with 8 bases between them. This CDR3 contains 10 residues. The germline V gene has CDR1 SEHNR and CDR2 FQNEAQ (reference sequence). The CDR3 nucleotides are TGTGCCAGCCCCCCAGGCGAGCAGTACTTC. This gives the protein CASPPGEQYF.

This clone turned up a few times. V gene TRBV19 combines with J gene TRBJ2-2, with 9 positions matching TRBD1. Unmatched junction bases numbered 7, after V lost 6 bases and J lost 2 bases. Germline V gene sequence: CDR1 LNHDA, CDR2 SQIVND (reference sequence). The CDR3 is made up of 16 amino acids. CDR3 coding DNA: TGTGCCAGTAGGTCGGGGGACAGGGAAAACACCGGGGAGCTGTTTTTT. Its translation: CASRSGDRENTGELFF.

The chain is built from TRBV28 and TRBJ2-7, with 7 bases identical to TRBD1. Germline V lookup: CDR1 MDHEN, CDR2 SYDVKM. The CDR3 spans 14 residues. V shed 2 bases, J shed 3 bases, and the junction held 4 bases outside the gene matches. CDR3 region: CASSLARDSYEQYF. Here the CDR3 DNA reads TGTGCCAGCAGTTTAGCCCGGGACAGCTACGAGCAGTACTTC.

The V gene is TRBV6-4, the J gene TRBJ1-5; maybe TRBD1 (5 bases). The CDR3 length is 16 residues. The V end lost 0 bases, the J end lost 2 bases, and 11 bases lay between the germline ends. CDR1 and CDR2 (germline): MRHNA, SNTAGT. The CDR3 DNA sequence: TGTGCCAGCAGTGACTCTTCCGGGGGTCGCAATCAGCCCCAGCATTTT. Encoded protein: CASSDSSGGRNQPQHF.